This entry lists 28 T cell receptor beta chains sequenced from one sample in a study of blood T cell repertoires in COVID-19. Method: immunoSEQ multiplex PCR; TCRdb's copy keeps in-frame clones and lacks some. Of 250,000 to 300,000 clones in the sample, more than 75% are singletons; the top ten hold 2.3%. The sequencing sample was made of PBMCs or T cells enriched from blood (not recorded which). The receptor set was obtained from a woman aged 40-49 years with acute COVID-19.

This chain uses TRBV6-5 with TRBJ1-2; the D gene is possibly TRBD1 (5 bases). The V gene lost 5 bases and the J gene lost 4 bases, with 11 bases spanning the gap. Germline lookup yields CDR1 MNHEY and CDR2 SVGAGI. The CDR3 is 13 residues long. This CDR3 is CASSPRQLYGYTF. DNA for the CDR3: TGTGCCAGCAGTCCCCGACAGCTCTATGGCTACACCTTC.

V usage is TRBV3-1 (or the pseudogene TRBV3-2) and J usage is TRBJ1-4; 7 bases agree with TRBD1. CDR1 is LGHDT, CDR2 YNNKEL, per germline (reference sequence). Trimming cost V 3 bases and J 8 bases; bases outside gene matches: 12. CDR3 length equals 16 residues. The CDR3 nucleotides are TGTGCCAGCAGCCATCATCCGACGGCCAGGGGGGAAAAACTGTTTTTT. Translation: CASSHHPTARGEKLFF.

The rearrangement joins TRBV6-5 to TRBJ1-5, with 7 bases that match TRBD1. This CDR3 is 15 amino acids long. The germline CDR1 and CDR2 sequences are MNHEY and SVGAGI. Trimming cost V 6 bases and J 0 bases; bases outside gene matches: 5. The CDR3 loop reads CASRMGQRSNQPQHF. CDR3 DNA: TGTGCCAGCAGGATGGGACAGCGTAGCAATCAGCCCCAGCATTTT.

CDR3 in amino acids: CASSEARQANSPLHF. The DNA of the CDR3 is TGTGCCAGCAGTGAAGCGCGACAGGCTAATTCACCCCTCCACTTT. The chain combines TRBV6-1 with TRBJ1-6; weak D call: TRBD1 (6 bases). V dropped 0 bases and J dropped 6 bases, with 9 bases sitting between them. Germline assignment: CDR1 MNHNS and CDR2 SASEGT. The CDR3 totals 15 residues.

The rearrangement uses TRBV4-1 and TRBJ2-1; TRBD2 might be the D (5 bases). The CDR3 has 13 residues. Germline V gives CDR1 MGHRA, CDR2 YSYEKL. V lost 4 bases and J lost 8, with 12 bases in between. The CDR3 is CASSPASGDEQFF. The DNA for the CDR3 is TGCGCCAGCAGCCCGGCATCCGGGGATGAGCAGTTCTTC.

The chain is built from TRBV5-4 and TRBJ2-1; 13 nucleotides match TRBD2. V was pared by 4 bases and J by 7 bases, with 5 bases of the junction left unmatched. Looked up from germline, CDR1 is SGHNT and CDR2 is YYREEE (reference sequence). This CDR3 has 15 residues. The CDR3 nucleotides read TGTGCCAGCAGCCGGACTAGCGGGGGTACGAATGAGCAGTTCTTC. Translating gives CASSRTSGGTNEQFF.

The chain joins TRBV9 to TRBJ2-7; D is perhaps TRBD1 (6 bases). The CDR3 sequence is 14 residues long. Trimming cost V 2 bases and J 0 bases, with 9 bases left between them. The germline V gene has CDR1 SGDLS and CDR2 YYNGEE. This CDR3 reads CASSVKDSSYEQYF. The CDR3 bases are TGTGCCAGCAGCGTCAAGGACAGCTCCTACGAGCAGTACTTC.

J is TRBJ1-5 and V is TRBV5-8; TRBD1 agrees at 8 bases. CDR3 length: 16 amino acids. The J segment lost 2 bases and the V segment lost 4 bases, leaving 8 bases of the junction unmatched. From germline, CDR1 is SGHTS and CDR2 YDEGEE. The CDR3 sequence is CASSPRDRGGNQPQHF. Written as DNA, the CDR3 is TGTGCCAGCAGCCCAAGAGACAGGGGAGGCAATCAGCCCCAGCATTTT.

The V gene is TRBV27, the J gene TRBJ2-7; TRBD2 matches 7 bases. V lost 5 bases, J lost 6 bases, and 13 bases stayed unmatched. Germline values: CDR1 MNHEY, CDR2 SMNVEV (reference sequence). This CDR3 comprises 15 residues. The CDR3 nucleotides read TGTGCCAGCAGTCACCCCGCGGGGGTCGGCTCCGAGCAGTACTTC. Translation: CASSHPAGVGSEQYF.

The chain carries TRBV27 and TRBJ1-2, with 12 bases matching TRBD1. The V segment lost 6 bases and the J segment 8 bases; nucleotides outside the gene matches: 7. Germline-derived CDR1 and CDR2 are MNHEY and SMNVEV (reference sequence). This CDR3 spans 14 amino acids. As DNA, the CDR3 is TGTGCCAGCAGAAGCGCGGGACAGGGGGCAGGCTACACCTTC. Protein: CASRSAGQGAGYTF.

The chain combines TRBV10-3 with TRBJ1-1; 7 positions agree with TRBD1. Germline CDR1 ENHRY, CDR2 SYGVKD. The CDR3 totals 14 residues. V dropped 7 bases and J dropped 1; count of bases not matched to a gene: 6. The CDR3 sequence is CAIKAQGPNTEAFF. The CDR3 DNA reads as TGTGCCATCAAAGCACAGGGGCCGAACACTGAAGCTTTCTTT.

V usage is TRBV27 and J usage is TRBJ2-3; 10 bases are shared with TRBD1. CDR3 length equals 16 residues. Trimming took 5 bases from V and 4 from J; bases not matched to a gene: 9. Germline CDR1 is MNHEY and CDR2 is SMNVEV (reference sequence). In DNA form, the CDR3 reads TGTGCCAGCAGTCCGCGGACAGGGGGGGTGGCAGATACGCAGTATTTT. It translates to CASSPRTGGVADTQYF.

The chain employs TRBV19 and TRBJ1-5, with 9 bases lining up with TRBD1. The CDR3 is 15 residues long. Unmatched junction bases numbered 5, after V lost 6 bases and J lost 2 bases. From germline, CDR1 is LNHDA and CDR2 SQIVND (reference sequence). CDR3 sequence reads: CASRPGQGGNQPQHF. DNA for the CDR3: TGTGCCAGTAGACCGGGACAGGGAGGCAATCAGCCCCAGCATTTT.

This chain uses TRBV20-1 with TRBJ1-5, with a weak D call TRBD1 (6 bases). The V and J ends lost 3 bases and 1 base respectively, with 13 bases between them. The length of the CDR3 is 15 residues. Germline assignment: CDR1 DFQATT and CDR2 SNEGSKA (reference sequence). CDR3 nucleotide sequence: TGCAGTGCTAGTGTTACAGGGTTAAGCAATCAGCCCCAGCATTTT. Translating gives CSASVTGLSNQPQHF.

This chain connects TRBV5-1 to TRBJ2-5; 7 bases are shared with TRBD2. The CDR3 has 13 amino acids. V was clipped by 3 bases and J by 5 bases; unmatched bases: 4. The germline V gene encodes CDR1 SGHRS and CDR2 YFSETQ. This chain's CDR3 is CASSWQGGETQYF. The DNA of the CDR3 is TGCGCCAGCAGCTGGCAGGGAGGGGAGACCCAGTACTTC.

V gene TRBV23-1 combines with J gene TRBJ1-5; D is unresolved. TRBV23-1 qualifies as an ORF whose function is uncertain. V was pared by 11 bases and J by 0 bases, with 17 bases between. The length of the CDR3 is 15 residues. As DNA, the CDR3 is TGCGCCCCTCCTGCGGGTCACGATAGCAATCAGCCCCAGCATTTT. As protein: CAPPAGHDSNQPQHF.

The chain couples TRBV20-1 to TRBJ1-6, with a weak D call TRBD1 (5 bases). Trimming pared 3 bases from V and 1 base from J, leaving 13 bases between. Germline V gene sequence: CDR1 DFQATT, CDR2 SNEGSKA (reference sequence). The CDR3 consists of 16 residues. This CDR3 is CSASLPSGSYNSPLHF. Written as DNA, the CDR3 is TGCAGTGCTAGTTTGCCTTCAGGGTCCTATAATTCACCCCTCCACTTT.

The V call is TRBV30, the J call TRBJ2-1; 9 bases map to TRBD2. This CDR3 spans 14 amino acids. CDR1 and CDR2 from the germline V gene are GTSNPN and SVGIG (reference sequence). Germline trimming cut 0 bases from V and 12 bases from J; bases unmatched to any gene: 9. This CDR3 reads CAWSVVTSGSGQFF. The CDR3 coding sequence is TGTGCCTGGAGTGTAGTGACTAGCGGATCAGGGCAGTTCTTC.

This clone was recorded a few times. V is TRBV2 and J is TRBJ2-7; possible D gene TRBD2, 5 bases. The ends were cut back, 3 bases at V and 1 base at J, with 13 bases in the middle. Looked up from germline, CDR1 is SNHLY and CDR2 is FYNNEI. This CDR3 spans 15 amino acids. This CDR3 is CASSDLERLSYEQYF. DNA for the CDR3: TGTGCCAGCAGTGATCTAGAGCGGCTTTCCTACGAGCAGTACTTC.

The chain joins TRBV10-3 to TRBJ2-5, with D possibly being TRBD2 (5 bases). Germline loops: CDR1 ENHRY, CDR2 SYGVKD. Trimming left V 3 bases short and J 5 bases short, with 7 bases between. The CDR3 runs 12 residues. Written as DNA, the CDR3 is TGTGCCATCAGTGACAGAGGGGAGACCCAGTACTTC. As protein: CAISDRGETQYF.

The rearrangement uses TRBV27 and TRBJ1-5; no firm D call. Germline CDR1 is MNHEY and CDR2 is SMNVEV (reference sequence). The CDR3 has 17 residues. Trimming stripped 6 bases from V and 1 base from J, with 19 bases between. The chain's CDR3 is CASRPGPVPGSNQPQHF. CDR3 DNA: TGTGCCAGCAGACCGGGCCCGGTGCCGGGGAGCAATCAGCCCCAGCATTTT.

The chain is built from TRBV6-6 and TRBJ2-2; 7 bases map to TRBD1. The CDR3 covers 14 residues. Germline V gene lookup returns CDR1 MNHNY and CDR2 SVGAGI (reference sequence). With 8 bases clipped from V and 5 bases from J, the junction kept 8 bases outside the gene matches. The CDR3 nucleotides read TGTGCCAGCTCGACGACAGGGTCTACCGGGGAGCTGTTTTTT. This translates into CASSTTGSTGELFF.

The genes are TRBV9 and TRBJ2-1; 7 bases map to TRBD2. The CDR3 sequence is 15 residues long. Trimming at V came to 3 bases and at J to 2 bases, leaving 5 bases not matched to a gene. Germline V gene data show CDR1 as SGDLS and CDR2 as YYNGEE. DNA for the CDR3: TGTGCCAGCAGCGAACGCCTAGCGGCCTACAATGAGCAGTTCTTC. It encodes CASSERLAAYNEQFF.

V and J are TRBV7-6 and TRBJ2-7, with 7 bases lining up with TRBD2. From germline, CDR1 is SGHVS and CDR2 FNYEAQ. The CDR3 contains 16 residues. Unmatched junction bases numbered 15, after V lost 5 bases and J lost 5 bases. For the CDR3, the DNA is TGTGCCAGCAGCAACCACAGCGGGGAACATCGGGACGAGCAGTACTTC. The encoded protein is CASSNHSGEHRDEQYF.

The chain links TRBV28 to TRBJ2-7, with 8 bases matching TRBD1. V lost 1 base to trimming and J lost 6 bases; unmatched junction nucleotides: 5. Germline loops: CDR1 MDHEN, CDR2 SYDVKM. The CDR3 loop spans 14 amino acids. CDR3: CASSLLQGAGEQYF. The CDR3 bases are TGTGCCAGCAGTTTATTGCAGGGGGCTGGCGAGCAGTACTTC. Drawing the rest from reference TRBV28 and TRBJ2-7, the complete variable domain is DVKVTQSSRYLVKRTGEKVFLECVQDMDHENMFWYRQDPGLGLRLIYFSYDVKMKEKGDIPEGYSVSREKKERFSLILESASTNQTSMYLCASSLLQGAGEQYFGPGTRLTVT.

This chain connects TRBV7-7 to TRBJ2-2; D unclear. The CDR3 totals 13 residues. Germline CDR1 is SSHAT and CDR2 is FNYEAQ (reference sequence). V gave up 1 base and J gave up 5 bases, with 5 bases separating them. Here the CDR3 reads CASSLDITGELFF. In DNA, the CDR3 is TGTGCCAGCAGCTTAGATATTACCGGGGAGCTGTTTTTT.

This sequence joins TRBV9 and TRBJ2-2, with a weak D call TRBD2 (6 bases). The CDR3 consists of 15 residues. CDR1 SGDLS and CDR2 YYNGEE come from the germline V gene. The V and J ends lost 0 bases and 6 bases respectively, with 12 bases between them. CDR3 in amino acids: CASSVVAGSAGELFF. DNA for the CDR3: TGTGCCAGCAGCGTAGTTGCGGGAAGTGCCGGGGAGCTGTTTTTT.

V and J are TRBV13 and TRBJ2-2, with D hard to call. V lost 5 bases to trimming and J lost 4 bases, with 8 bases between them. This CDR3 comprises 13 residues. The V gene's germline CDR1 is PRHDT and CDR2 FYEKMQ (reference sequence). The CDR3 loop is CASSLPSTGELFF. For the CDR3, the DNA is TGTGCCAGCAGCCTCCCGTCCACCGGGGAGCTGTTTTTT.